Detailed here is one T cell receptor beta chain. Antigen: not known. At one of its ends the junction is not consistent with the germline gene, which may arise from a read error. These data are taken from a study of T cell responses to AZD1222 COVID-19 vaccine. Turning to the study itself: Second-dose timings of about 4 or about 12 weeks were pooled.

Overall study findings and caveats: Among vaccine-associated CD4 TCRs, coverage spanned spike, with dominance at 160-218 and 743-854. Unmutated variant regions are reportedly targeted by nearly half of spike-specific TCRs. Only 5 to 7 AZD1222 recipients tested seropositive at baseline.

The CDR3 extends over 13 amino acids. The V gene's germline CDR1 is MGHDK and CDR2 SYGVNS. Using immunoSEQ multiplex PCR, the repertoire was profiled, and TCRdb retains in-frame clones only, with some absent. The sample records about 120,000 clones, 89% being singletons. The sequence came from an adult in good health. J is TRBJ1-2 and V is TRBV25-1, with a possible D match to TRBD1 (5 bases). Specimen: peripheral blood, collected on day 0 of AZD1222 vaccination. DNA of the CDR3: TGTGCCAGCAGTGATCCAGGGAGCTATGGCAACACCTTC. Its protein is CASSDPGSYGNTF.